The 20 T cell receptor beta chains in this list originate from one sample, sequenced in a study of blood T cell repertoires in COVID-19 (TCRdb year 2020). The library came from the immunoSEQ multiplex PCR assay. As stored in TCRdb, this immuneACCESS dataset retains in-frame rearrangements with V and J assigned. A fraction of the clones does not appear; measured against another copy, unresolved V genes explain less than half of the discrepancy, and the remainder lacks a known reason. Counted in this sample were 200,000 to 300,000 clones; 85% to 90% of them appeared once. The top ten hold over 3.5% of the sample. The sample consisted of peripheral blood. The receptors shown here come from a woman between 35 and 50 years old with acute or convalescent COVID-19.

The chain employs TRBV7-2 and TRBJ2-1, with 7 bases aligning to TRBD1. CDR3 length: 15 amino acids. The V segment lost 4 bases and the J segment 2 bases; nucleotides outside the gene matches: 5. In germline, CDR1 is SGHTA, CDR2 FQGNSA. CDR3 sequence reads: CASSSRGSAYNEQFF. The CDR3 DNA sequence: TGTGCCAGCAGCTCCAGGGGGAGCGCCTACAATGAGCAGTTCTTC.

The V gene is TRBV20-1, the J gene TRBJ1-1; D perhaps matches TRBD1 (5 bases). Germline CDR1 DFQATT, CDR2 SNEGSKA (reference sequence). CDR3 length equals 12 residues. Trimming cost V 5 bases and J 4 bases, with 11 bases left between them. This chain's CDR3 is CSAGGRGTEAFF. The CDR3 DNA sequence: TGCAGTGCTGGTGGGAGGGGCACTGAAGCTTTCTTT.

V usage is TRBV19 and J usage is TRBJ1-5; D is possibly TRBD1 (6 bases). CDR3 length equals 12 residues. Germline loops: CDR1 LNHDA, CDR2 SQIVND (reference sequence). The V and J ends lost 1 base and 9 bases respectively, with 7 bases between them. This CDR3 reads CASSIGRGPQHF. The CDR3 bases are TGTGCCAGTAGTATAGGCAGGGGGCCCCAGCATTTT.

The CDR3 region has the DNA TGTGCCTGGAGTAACAGGGACCCTATGAACACTGAAGCTTTCTTT. Translation: CAWSNRDPMNTEAFF. The chain couples TRBV30 to TRBJ1-1; possible D gene TRBD1, 6 bases. This CDR3 contains 15 residues. The V and J ends lost 2 bases and 0 bases respectively, with 13 bases between them. Germline V CDR1 and CDR2: GTSNPN, SVGIG (reference sequence).

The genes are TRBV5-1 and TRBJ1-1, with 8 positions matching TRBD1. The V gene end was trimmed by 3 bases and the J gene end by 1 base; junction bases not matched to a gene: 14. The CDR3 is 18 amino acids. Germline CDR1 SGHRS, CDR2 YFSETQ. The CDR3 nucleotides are TGCGCCAGCAGCTGGGAAGGACAGGGCCTACCTTGGAACACTGAAGCTTTCTTT. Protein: CASSWEGQGLPWNTEAFF.

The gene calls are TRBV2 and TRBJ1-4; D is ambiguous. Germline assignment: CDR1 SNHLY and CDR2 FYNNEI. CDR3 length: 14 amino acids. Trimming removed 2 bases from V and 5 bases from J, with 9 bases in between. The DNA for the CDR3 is TGTGCCAGCAGTGAACCAGGTTCGAATGAAAAACTGTTTTTT. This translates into CASSEPGSNEKLFF.

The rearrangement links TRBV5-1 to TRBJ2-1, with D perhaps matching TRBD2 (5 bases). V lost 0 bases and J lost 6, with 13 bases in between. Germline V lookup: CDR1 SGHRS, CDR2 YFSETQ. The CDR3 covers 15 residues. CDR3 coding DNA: TGCGCCAGCAGCTTGGGGTCTAGCATCGGCAATGAGCAGTTCTTC. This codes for CASSLGSSIGNEQFF.

The DNA for the CDR3 is TGTGCCATCAGTGAGGCGGCAGGGGGCGGGACAGATACGCAGTATTTT. Protein: CAISEAAGGGTDTQYF. The chain recombines TRBV10-3 with TRBJ2-3; 8 nucleotides agree with TRBD1. Germline CDR1 reads ENHRY; CDR2 reads SYGVKD. CDR3 length: 16 residues. J was trimmed by 3 bases and V by 2 bases; bases with no gene match: 7.

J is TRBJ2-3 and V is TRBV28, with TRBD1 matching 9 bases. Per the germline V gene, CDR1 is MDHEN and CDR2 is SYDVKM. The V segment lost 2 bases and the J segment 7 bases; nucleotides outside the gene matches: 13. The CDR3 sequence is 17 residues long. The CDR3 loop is CASSLPEGTGKTNTQYF. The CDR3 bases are TGTGCCAGCAGTTTACCTGAAGGGACAGGGAAAACTAATACGCAGTATTTT. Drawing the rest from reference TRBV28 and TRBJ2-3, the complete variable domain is DVKVTQSSRYLVKRTGEKVFLECVQDMDHENMFWYRQDPGLGLRLIYFSYDVKMKEKGDIPEGYSVSREKKERFSLILESASTNQTSMYLCASSLPEGTGKTNTQYFGPGTRLTVL.

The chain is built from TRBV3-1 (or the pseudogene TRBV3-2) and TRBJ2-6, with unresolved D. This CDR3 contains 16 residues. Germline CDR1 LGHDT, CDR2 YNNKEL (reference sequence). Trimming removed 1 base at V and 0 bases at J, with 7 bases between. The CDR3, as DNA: TGTGCCAGCAGCCAAGCACAGTACTCTGGGGCCAACGTCCTGACTTTC. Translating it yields CASSQAQYSGANVLTF.

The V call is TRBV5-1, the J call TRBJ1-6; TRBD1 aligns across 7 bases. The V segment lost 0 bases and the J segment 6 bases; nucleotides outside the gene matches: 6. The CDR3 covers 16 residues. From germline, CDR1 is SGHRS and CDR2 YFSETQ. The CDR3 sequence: CASSLAGQLINSPLHF. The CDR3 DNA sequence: TGCGCCAGCAGCTTGGCGGGACAGCTGATTAATTCACCCCTCCACTTT.

CDR3 region: CASSKGGARSEKLFF. The CDR3 DNA sequence: TGTGCCAGCAGTAAGGGGGGGGCCCGGAGTGAAAAACTGTTTTTT. The chain uses TRBV25-1 and TRBJ1-4; possible D gene TRBD1, 6 bases. Trimming shortened V by 5 bases and J by 7 bases, and 17 bases separated the two germline ends. CDR3 length: 15 residues. Germline values: CDR1 MGHDK, CDR2 SYGVNS.

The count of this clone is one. CDR3 in amino acids: CASSLGGGVGQPQHF. Written as DNA, the CDR3 is TGTGCCAGCAGCTTAGGAGGGGGCGTGGGTCAGCCCCAGCATTTT. The rearrangement links TRBV7-8 to TRBJ1-5; 7 bases align to TRBD1. V trimming: 1 base; J trimming: 6 bases; junction bases outside the gene matches: 6. The CDR3 has 15 amino acids. Germline loops: CDR1 SGHVS, CDR2 FQNEAQ. Full variable domain (remainder filled in from reference TRBV7-8 and TRBJ1-5): GAGVSQSPRYKVAKRGQDVALRCDPISGHVSLFWYQQALGQGPEFLTYFQNEAQLDKSGLPSDRFFAERPEGSVSTLKIQRTQQEDSAVYLCASSLGGGVGQPQHFGDGTRLSIL.

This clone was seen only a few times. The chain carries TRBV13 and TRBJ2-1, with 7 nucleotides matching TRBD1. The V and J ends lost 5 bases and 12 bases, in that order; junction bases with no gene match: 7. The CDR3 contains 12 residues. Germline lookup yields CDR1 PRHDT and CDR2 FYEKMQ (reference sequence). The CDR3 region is CASSETGEGQFF. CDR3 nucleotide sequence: TGTGCCAGCAGCGAAACAGGGGAAGGGCAGTTCTTC.

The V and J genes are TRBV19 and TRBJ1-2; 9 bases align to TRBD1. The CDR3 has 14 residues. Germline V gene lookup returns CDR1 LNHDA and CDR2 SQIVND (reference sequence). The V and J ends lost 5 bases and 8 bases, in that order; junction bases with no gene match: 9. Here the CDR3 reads CASSFSTGGWGYTF. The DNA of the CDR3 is TGTGCCAGTAGTTTCTCTACAGGGGGCTGGGGCTACACCTTC. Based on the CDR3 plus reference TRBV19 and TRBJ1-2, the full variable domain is DGGITQSPKYLFRKEGQNVTLSCEQNLNHDAMYWYRQDPGQGLRLIYYSQIVNDFQKGDIAEGYSVSREKKESFPLTVTSAQKNPTAFYLCASSFSTGGWGYTFGSGTRLTVV.

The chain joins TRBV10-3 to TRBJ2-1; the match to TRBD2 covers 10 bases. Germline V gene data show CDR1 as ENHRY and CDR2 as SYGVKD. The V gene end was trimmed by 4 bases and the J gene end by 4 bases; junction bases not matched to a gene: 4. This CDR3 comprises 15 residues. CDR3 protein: CAISAPGLAYNEQFF. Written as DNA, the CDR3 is TGTGCCATCAGTGCCCCGGGACTAGCGTACAATGAGCAGTTCTTC.

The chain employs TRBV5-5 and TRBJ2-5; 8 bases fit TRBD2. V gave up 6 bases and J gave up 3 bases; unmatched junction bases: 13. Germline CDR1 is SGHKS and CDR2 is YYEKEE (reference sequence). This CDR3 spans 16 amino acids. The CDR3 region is CASTPRGGPEKETQYF. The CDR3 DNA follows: TGTGCCAGCACCCCTCGCGGGGGGCCTGAGAAAGAGACCCAGTACTTC.

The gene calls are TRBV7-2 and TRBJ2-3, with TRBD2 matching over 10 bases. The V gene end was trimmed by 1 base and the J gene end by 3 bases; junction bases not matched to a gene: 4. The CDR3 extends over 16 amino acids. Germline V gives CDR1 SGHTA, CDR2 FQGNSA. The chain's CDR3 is CASSLVSGGPTDTQYF. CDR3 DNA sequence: TGTGCCAGCAGCTTAGTTAGCGGGGGGCCGACAGATACGCAGTATTTT.

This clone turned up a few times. The CDR3 reads CASSRHRGQTGELFF. CDR3 DNA sequence: TGTGCCAGCAGCCGCCACAGGGGACAAACCGGGGAGCTGTTTTTT. The chain joins TRBV14 to TRBJ2-2, with 7 nucleotides matching TRBD1. CDR3 length equals 15 residues. V lost 4 bases, J lost 5 bases, and 7 bases stayed unmatched. Looked up from germline, CDR1 is SGHDN and CDR2 is FVKESK.

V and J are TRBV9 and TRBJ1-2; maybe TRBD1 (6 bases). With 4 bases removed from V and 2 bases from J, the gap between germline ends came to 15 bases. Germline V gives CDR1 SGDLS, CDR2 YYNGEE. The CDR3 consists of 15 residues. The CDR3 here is CASSPGGGANYGYTF. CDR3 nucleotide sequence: TGTGCCAGCAGCCCTGGGGGGGGCGCAAACTATGGCTACACCTTC.